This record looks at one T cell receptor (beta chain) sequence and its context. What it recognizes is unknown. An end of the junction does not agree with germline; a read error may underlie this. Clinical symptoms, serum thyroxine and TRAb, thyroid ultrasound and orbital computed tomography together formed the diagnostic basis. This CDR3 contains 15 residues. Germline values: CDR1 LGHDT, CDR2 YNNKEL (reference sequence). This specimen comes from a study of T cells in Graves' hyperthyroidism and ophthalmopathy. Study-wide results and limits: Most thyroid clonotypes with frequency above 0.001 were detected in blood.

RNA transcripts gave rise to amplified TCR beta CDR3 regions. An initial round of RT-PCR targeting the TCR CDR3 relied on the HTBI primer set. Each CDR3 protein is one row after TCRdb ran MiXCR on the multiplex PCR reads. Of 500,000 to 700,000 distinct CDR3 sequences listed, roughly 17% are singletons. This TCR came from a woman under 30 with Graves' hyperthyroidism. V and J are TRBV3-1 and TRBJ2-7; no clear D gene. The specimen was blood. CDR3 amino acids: CASSQDTVPSYGQYF. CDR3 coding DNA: TGTGCCAGCAGCCAAGATACGGTGCCCTCCTACGGGCAGTACTTC.